This T cell receptor (beta chain) appears in the sequencing data of a study of T cell changes during pregnancy in multiple sclerosis. Sequencing was performed with immunoSEQ multiplex PCR; in TCRdb, only in-frame clones are kept and a portion is missing. Of over 70,000 clones in the sample, approximately 94% were seen once. CDR3 size: 15 residues. Looked up from germline, CDR1 is MNHNS and CDR2 is SASEGT. With 4 bases clipped from V and 0 bases from J, the junction kept 3 bases outside the gene matches. This receptor was taken from a female donor with multiple sclerosis, enrolled in a pregnancy study. This chain uses TRBV6-1 with TRBJ2-1, with TRBD2 identical over 7 bases. The specimen was peripheral blood, collected in the third trimester of pregnancy. The chain's CDR3 is CASSASGISYNEQFF. CDR3 bases: TGTGCCAGCAGTGCTAGCGGAATCTCCTACAATGAGCAGTTCTTC.